This TCR beta chain was recovered during a study of T cells in Graves' hyperthyroidism and ophthalmopathy. Broader study findings: Most thyroid clonotypes with frequency above 0.001 were detected in blood.

With regard to this clonotype: Antigen: not known.

Each 10 ml fresh peripheral blood draw supplied the PBMCs. Germline V gives CDR1 MDHEN, CDR2 SYDVKM. This CDR3 is built from 16 residues. V lost 5 bases and J lost 9, with 20 bases in between. Regions amplified from RNA transcripts were the TCR beta CDR3 regions. Primed by the HTBI set, a first-round RT-PCR was run on the TCR CDR3. TCRdb redid the calling of the multiplex PCR reads with MiXCR, one entry per CDR3 protein. The repertoire holds about 200,000 distinct CDR3 sequences, with about a sixth as singletons. This sequence was found in a woman aged 45 to 65 with Graves' hyperthyroidism. Sequencing was carried out using blood. The chain links TRBV28 to TRBJ1-6, with D perhaps TRBD1 (5 bases). The CDR3 spells CASSMGGIPHGSPLHF. The CDR3 DNA sequence: TGTGCCAGCAGTATGGGGGGGATCCCTCACGGTTCACCCCTCCACTTT.